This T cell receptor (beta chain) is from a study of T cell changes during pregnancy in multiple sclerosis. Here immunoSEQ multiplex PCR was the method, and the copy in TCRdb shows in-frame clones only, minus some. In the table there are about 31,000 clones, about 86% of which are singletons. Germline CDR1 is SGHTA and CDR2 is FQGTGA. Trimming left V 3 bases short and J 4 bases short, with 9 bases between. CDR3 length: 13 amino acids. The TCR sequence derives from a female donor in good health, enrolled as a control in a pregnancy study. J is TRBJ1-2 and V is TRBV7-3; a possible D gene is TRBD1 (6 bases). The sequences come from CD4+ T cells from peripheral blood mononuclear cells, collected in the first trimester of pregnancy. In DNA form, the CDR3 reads TGTGCCAGCAGCTTTGACAGGACCTATGGCTACACCTTC. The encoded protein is CASSFDRTYGYTF. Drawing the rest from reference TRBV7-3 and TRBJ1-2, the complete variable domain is GAGVSQTPSNKVTEKGKYVELRCDPISGHTALYWYRQSLGQGPEFLIYFQGTGAADDSGLPNDRFFAVRPEGSVSTLKIQRTERGDSAVYLCASSFDRTYGYTFGSGTRLTVV.